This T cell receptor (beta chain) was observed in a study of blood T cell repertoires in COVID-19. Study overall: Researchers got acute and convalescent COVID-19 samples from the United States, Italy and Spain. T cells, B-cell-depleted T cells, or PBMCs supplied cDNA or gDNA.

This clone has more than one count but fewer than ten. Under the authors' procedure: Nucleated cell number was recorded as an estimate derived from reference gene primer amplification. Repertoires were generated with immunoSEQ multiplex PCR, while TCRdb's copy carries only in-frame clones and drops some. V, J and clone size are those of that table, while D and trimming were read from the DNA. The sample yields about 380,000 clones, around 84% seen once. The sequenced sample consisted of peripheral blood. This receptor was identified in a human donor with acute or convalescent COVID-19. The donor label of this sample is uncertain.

The CDR3 coding sequence is TGTGCCTGGGGCAGGGGAGGGACTAGCACAGATACGCAGTATTTT. Its protein product is CAWGRGGTSTDTQYF. This rearrangement joins TRBV30 to TRBJ2-3; a possible D gene is TRBD2 (7 bases). The germline CDR1 and CDR2 sequences are GTSNPN and SVGIG (reference sequence). V was shortened by 5 bases and J by 0 bases, with 15 bases between the two germline ends. This CDR3 spans 15 amino acids.